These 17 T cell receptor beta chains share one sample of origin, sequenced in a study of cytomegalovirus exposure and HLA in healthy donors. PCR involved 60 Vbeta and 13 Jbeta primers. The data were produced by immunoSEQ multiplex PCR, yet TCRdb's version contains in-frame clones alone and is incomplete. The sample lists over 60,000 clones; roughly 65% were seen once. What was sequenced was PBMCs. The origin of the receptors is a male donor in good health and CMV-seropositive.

In DNA, the CDR3 is TGTGCCAGCAGCTTAACAGGGGGAAGGTATAATTCACCCCTCCACTTT. This translates into CASSLTGGRYNSPLHF. This chain connects TRBV7-2 to TRBJ1-6; 8 nucleotides line up with TRBD1. Germline trimming cut 2 bases from V and 4 bases from J; bases unmatched to any gene: 4. The CDR3 sequence is 16 residues long. Germline V CDR1 and CDR2: SGHTA, FQGNSA. The variable domain in full, completed from reference TRBV7-2 and TRBJ1-6, reads GAGVSQSPSNKVTEKGKDVELRCDPISGHTALYWYRQSLGQGLEFLIYFQGNSAPDKSGLPSDRFSAERTGGSVSTLTIQRTQQEDSAVYLCASSLTGGRYNSPLHFGNGTRLTVT.

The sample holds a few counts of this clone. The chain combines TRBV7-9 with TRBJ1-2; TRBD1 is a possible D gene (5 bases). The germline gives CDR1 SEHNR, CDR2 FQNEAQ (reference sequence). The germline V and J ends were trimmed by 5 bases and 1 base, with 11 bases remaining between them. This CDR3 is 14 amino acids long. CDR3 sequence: CASSDQGINYGYTF. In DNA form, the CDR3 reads TGTGCCAGCAGCGATCAGGGTATTAACTATGGCTACACCTTC.

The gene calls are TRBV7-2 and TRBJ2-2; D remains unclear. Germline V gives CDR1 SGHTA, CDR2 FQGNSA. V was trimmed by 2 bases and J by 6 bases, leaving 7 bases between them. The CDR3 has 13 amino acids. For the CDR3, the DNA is TGTGCCAGCAGCTTAATGCGTCCCGGGGAGCTGTTTTTT. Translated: CASSLMRPGELFF.

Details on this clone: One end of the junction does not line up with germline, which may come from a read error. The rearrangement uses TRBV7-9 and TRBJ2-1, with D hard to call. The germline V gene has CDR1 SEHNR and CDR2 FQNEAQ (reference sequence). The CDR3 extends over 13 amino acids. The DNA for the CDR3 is TGTTCCAGCAGCGCCTACAGAGTCAATGAGCAGTTCTTC. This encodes CSSSAYRVNEQFF.

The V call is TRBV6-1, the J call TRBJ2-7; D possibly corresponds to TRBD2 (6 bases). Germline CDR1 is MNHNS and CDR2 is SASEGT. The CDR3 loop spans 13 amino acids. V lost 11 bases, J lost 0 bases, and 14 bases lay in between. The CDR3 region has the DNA TGTGCCGGAGCCCGGGACTTCTCCTACGAGCAGTACTTC. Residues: CAGARDFSYEQYF.

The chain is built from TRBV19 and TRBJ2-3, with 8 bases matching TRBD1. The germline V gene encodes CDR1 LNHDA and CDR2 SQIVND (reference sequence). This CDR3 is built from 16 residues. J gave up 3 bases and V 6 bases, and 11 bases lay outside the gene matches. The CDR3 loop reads CASSPRAGGMTDTQYF. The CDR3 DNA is TGTGCCAGTAGCCCTCGGGCAGGGGGCATGACAGATACGCAGTATTTT. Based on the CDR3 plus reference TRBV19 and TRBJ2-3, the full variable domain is DGGITQSPKYLFRKEGQNVTLSCEQNLNHDAMYWYRQDPGQGLRLIYYSQIVNDFQKGDIAEGYSVSREKKESFPLTVTSAQKNPTAFYLCASSPRAGGMTDTQYFGPGTRLTVL.

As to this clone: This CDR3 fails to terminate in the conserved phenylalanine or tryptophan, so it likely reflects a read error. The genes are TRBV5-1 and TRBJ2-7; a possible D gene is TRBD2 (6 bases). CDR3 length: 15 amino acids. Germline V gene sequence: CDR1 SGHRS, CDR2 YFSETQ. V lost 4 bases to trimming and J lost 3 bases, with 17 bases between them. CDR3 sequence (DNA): TGCGCCAGCAGCGTCGCTGGGACTGAGTTCTACGAGCAGTACCTC. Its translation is CASSVAGTEFYEQYL.

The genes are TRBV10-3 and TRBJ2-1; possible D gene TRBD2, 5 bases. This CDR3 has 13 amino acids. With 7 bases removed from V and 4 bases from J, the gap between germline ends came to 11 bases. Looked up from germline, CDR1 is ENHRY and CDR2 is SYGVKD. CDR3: CAIKEEGYNEQFF. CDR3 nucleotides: TGTGCCATCAAGGAGGAAGGTTACAATGAGCAGTTCTTC.

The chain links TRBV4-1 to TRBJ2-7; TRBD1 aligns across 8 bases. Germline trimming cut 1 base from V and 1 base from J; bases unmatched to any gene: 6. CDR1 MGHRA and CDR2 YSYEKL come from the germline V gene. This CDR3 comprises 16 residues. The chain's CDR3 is CASSQGVTGGSYEQYF. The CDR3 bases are TGCGCCAGCAGCCAAGGGGTCACAGGGGGGTCCTACGAGCAGTACTTC.

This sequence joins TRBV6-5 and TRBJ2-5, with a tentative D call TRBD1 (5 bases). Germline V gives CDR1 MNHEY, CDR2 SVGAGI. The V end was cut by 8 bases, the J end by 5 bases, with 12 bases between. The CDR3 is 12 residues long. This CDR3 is CASGWGQETQYF. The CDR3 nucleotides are TGTGCCAGCGGGTGGGGCCAGGAGACCCAGTACTTC.

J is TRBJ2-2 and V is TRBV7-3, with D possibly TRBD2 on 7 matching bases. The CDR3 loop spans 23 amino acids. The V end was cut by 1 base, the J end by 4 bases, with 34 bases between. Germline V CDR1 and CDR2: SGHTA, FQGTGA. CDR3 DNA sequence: TGTGCCAGCAGCTTAAAGTTATCTAGGGGGGGGCAGGGGAAGGTGAGGACCACCGGGGAGCTGTTTTTT. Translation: CASSLKLSRGGQGKVRTTGELFF. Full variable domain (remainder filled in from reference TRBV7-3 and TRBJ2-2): GAGVSQTPSNKVTEKGKYVELRCDPISGHTALYWYRQSLGQGPEFLIYFQGTGAADDSGLPNDRFFAVRPEGSVSTLKIQRTERGDSAVYLCASSLKLSRGGQGKVRTTGELFFGEGSRLTVL.

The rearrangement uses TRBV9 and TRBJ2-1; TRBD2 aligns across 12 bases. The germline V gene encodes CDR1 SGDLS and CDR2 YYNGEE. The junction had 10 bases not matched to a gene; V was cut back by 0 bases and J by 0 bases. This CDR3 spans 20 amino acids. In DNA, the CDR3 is TGTGCCAGCAGCGTAGAGGCTAGCGGGAGGGCCGGAACCTCCTACAATGAGCAGTTCTTC. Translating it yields CASSVEASGRAGTSYNEQFF.

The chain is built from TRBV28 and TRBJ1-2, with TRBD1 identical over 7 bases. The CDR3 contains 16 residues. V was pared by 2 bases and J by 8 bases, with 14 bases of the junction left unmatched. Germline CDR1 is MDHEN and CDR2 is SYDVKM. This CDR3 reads CASSLPEQTGPRGYTF. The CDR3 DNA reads TGTGCCAGCAGTTTACCCGAGCAGACAGGGCCTAGGGGCTACACCTTC.

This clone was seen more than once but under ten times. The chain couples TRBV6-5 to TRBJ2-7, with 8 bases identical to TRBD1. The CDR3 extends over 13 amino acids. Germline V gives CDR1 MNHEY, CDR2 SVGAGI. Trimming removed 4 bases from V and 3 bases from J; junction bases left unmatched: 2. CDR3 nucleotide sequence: TGTGCCAGCAGTTTAGACAGGGGCTACGAGCAGTACTTC. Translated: CASSLDRGYEQYF.

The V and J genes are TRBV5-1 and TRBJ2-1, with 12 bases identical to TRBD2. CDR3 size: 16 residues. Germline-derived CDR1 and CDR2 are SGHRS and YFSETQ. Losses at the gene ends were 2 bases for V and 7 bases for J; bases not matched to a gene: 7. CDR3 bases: TGCGCCAGCAGCTTCCTTCTAGCGGGGGGGCTAAATGAGCAGTTCTTC. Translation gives CASSFLLAGGLNEQFF.

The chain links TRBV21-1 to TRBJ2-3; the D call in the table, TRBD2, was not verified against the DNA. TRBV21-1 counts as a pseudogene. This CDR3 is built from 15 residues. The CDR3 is CASSKAGLATDTQYF. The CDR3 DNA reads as TGTGCCAGCAGCAAAGCTGGACTAGCCACAGATACGCAGTATTTT.

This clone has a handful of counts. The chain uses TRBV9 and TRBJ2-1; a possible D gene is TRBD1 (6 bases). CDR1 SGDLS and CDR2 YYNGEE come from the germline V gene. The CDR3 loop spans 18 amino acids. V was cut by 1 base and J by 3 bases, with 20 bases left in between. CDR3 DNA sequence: TGTGCCAGCAGCGTATTTAGGGGAATCGGGACATACTACAATGAGCAGTTCTTC. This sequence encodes CASSVFRGIGTYYNEQFF.